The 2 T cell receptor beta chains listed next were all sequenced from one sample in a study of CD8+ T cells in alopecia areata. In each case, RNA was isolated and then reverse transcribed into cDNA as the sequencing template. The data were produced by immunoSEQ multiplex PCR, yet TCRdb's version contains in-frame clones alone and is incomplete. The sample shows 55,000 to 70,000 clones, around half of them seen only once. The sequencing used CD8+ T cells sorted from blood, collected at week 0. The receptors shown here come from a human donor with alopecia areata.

CDR3 protein: CASSEWGAGELFF. As DNA, the CDR3 is TGTGCCAGCAGTGAATGGGGAGCCGGGGAGCTGTTTTTT. This chain connects TRBV25-1 to TRBJ2-2; the D gene is possibly TRBD2 (5 bases). CDR3 size: 13 residues. Germline V gene lookup returns CDR1 MGHDK and CDR2 SYGVNS. V lost 1 base and J 6 bases, leaving 6 bases between the germline ends.

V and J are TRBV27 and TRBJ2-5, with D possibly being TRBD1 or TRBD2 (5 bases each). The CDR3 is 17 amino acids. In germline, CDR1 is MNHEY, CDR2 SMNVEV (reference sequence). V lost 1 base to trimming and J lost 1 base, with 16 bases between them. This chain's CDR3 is CASSLLGFEGPQETQYF. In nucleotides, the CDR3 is TGTGCCAGCAGTTTATTGGGGTTTGAGGGACCCCAAGAGACCCAGTACTTC.